The 2 T cell receptor beta chains listed next were all sequenced from one sample in a study of T cell repertoires in cytomegalovirus infection. MiXCR was run by TCRdb on the reads, yielding one entry per CDR3 protein. Counted here are around 300,000 distinct CDR3 sequences, around 20% occurring once; the ten biggest clones make up roughly a fifth. For these TCRs, the target antigens are not known. The sample here was cultured PBMCs, taken from culture after CMV antigen stimulation. The source is a human donor in good health (CMV status not recorded). Some clones in this sample may be carry-over from other donors' samples.

Only a few counts were recorded for this clonotype. The chain couples TRBV5-1 to TRBJ1-2; D uncertain. The CDR3 runs to 14 residues. Germline V gene lookup returns CDR1 SGHRS and CDR2 YFSETQ. Trimming pared 1 base from V and 4 bases from J, leaving 11 bases between. The CDR3 spells CASSLLPDIYGYTF. Here the CDR3 DNA reads TGCGCCAGCAGCTTGCTTCCGGATATCTATGGCTACACCTTC.

The chain couples TRBV9 to TRBJ2-7; TRBD1 matches at 9 bases. The CDR3 loop spans 16 amino acids. Germline V gene lookup returns CDR1 SGDLS and CDR2 YYNGEE. V lost 2 bases to trimming and J lost 6 bases; unmatched junction nucleotides: 12. The CDR3 coding sequence is TGTGCCAGCAGCGTGCGGGACAGGGCTTTTTCGGGCGAGCAGTACTTC. This codes for CASSVRDRAFSGEQYF.